This T cell receptor (beta chain) was recovered during a study of shared clonotypes between healthy human individuals. Some clones are missing from TCRdb's copy, which holds only in-frame ones; the method was immunoSEQ multiplex PCR. The sample includes 1.5 million to 2.5 million clones, about 95% seen only once; the top ten take 1% to 1.5%. Naive CD8 cells, CD45RO-negative and positively selected for CCR7, excluded terminally differentiated effector memory CD45RA+ cells. This receptor was taken from a man younger than 35 in good health. The material sequenced was naive CD8+ T cells sorted from blood.

The CDR3 coding sequence is TGCAGCGTTGAGTGGGAAAGCTCCTACGAGCAGTACTTC. Its translation: CSVEWESSYEQYF. This rearrangement joins TRBV29-1 to TRBJ2-7; D gene ambiguous. Germline loops: CDR1 SQVTM, CDR2 ANQGSEA. The CDR3 has 13 residues. V was cut by 3 bases and J by 0 bases, with 9 bases left in between.